The clone carrying this T cell receptor beta chain was seen a few times. Its specificity is not known. This record belongs to a study of T cell responses to AZD1222 COVID-19 vaccine. Study-wide results and caveats: Spike-specific TCR breadth rose after two AZD1222 doses, and depth rose as well. There were repertoire samples only from the period after the peak T cell response.

This CDR3 is 15 amino acids long. Losses at the gene ends were 4 bases for V and 3 bases for J; bases not matched to a gene: 6. Germline loops: CDR1 SNHLY, CDR2 FYNNEI. Libraries were prepared by immunoSEQ multiplex PCR; TCRdb keeps only in-frame clonotypes and omits some of them. In the table there are around 170,000 clones, around nine tenths of which are singletons. The TCR originated in an adult who received the AZD1222 COVID-19 vaccine. Material: peripheral blood, obtained 28 days after the second AZD1222 dose. The genes are TRBV2 and TRBJ1-5; 7 bases map to TRBD1. The CDR3 bases are TGTGCCAGCAGTGTGGGACAGATCCTCAATCAGCCCCAGCATTTT. This codes for CASSVGQILNQPQHF.